This is a list of T cell receptor beta chains from one sample in a study of blood T cells in healthy people across ages. TCRdb reprocessed the 5' RACE reads with MiXCR, giving one entry per CDR3 protein. The table lists 1.5 million to 2 million distinct CDR3 sequences, about 32% of them singletons, with about 11% in the top ten. The sequenced material came from blood. Source of these receptors: a woman in her twenties or thirties in good health. CDR3s include the opening cysteine and the closing phenylalanine or tryptophan. The D gene is left open where the match is weak.

D: -
V: TRBV18
CDR3: CASSPPGRGYQPQHF

D: -
V: TRBV29-1
CDR3: CSVVGGVSYNEQFF

D: TRBD1
V: TRBV27
CDR3: CASGTGSYGYTF

D: TRBD2
V: TRBV20-1
CDR3: CSATSGGARSTDTQYF

D: -
V: TRBV25-1
CDR3: CASSEFRDRNEQFF

D: -
V: TRBV20-1
CDR3: CSARRTDKGYTF

D: -
V: TRBV7-2
CDR3: CASSRAVYEQYF

D: TRBD2
V: TRBV20-1
CDR3: CSASSPTSGRTDTQYF

D: -
V: TRBV12-3/TRBV12-4
CDR3: CASSLQDRPNYGYTF

D: -
V: TRBV7-9
CDR3: CASSFGGGDPCGYTF

D: -
V: TRBV10-2
CDR3: CASSQSRAFNTEAFF

D: TRBD2
V: TRBV12-3/TRBV12-4
CDR3: CASSWNPGGSYEQYF

D: -
V: TRBV6-1
CDR3: CASSRDPQDEQYF

D: TRBD1
V: TRBV20-1
CDR3: CSARLLRPGQGNTEAFF

D: -
V: TRBV20-1
CDR3: CSAKGTSRENTEAFF

D: TRBD1
V: TRBV7-2
CDR3: CASSYTGTASNQPQHF

D: TRBD2
V: TRBV20-1
CDR3: CSAKTGTSVYEQYF

D: -
V: TRBV5-8
CDR3: CASSPLRGSTGELFF

D: TRBD2
V: TRBV5-1
CDR3: CASSPFSGGAEETQYF

D: -
V: TRBV7-3
CDR3: CASSPQGGINSPLHF

D: -
V: TRBV29-1
CDR3: CSVEGGRSTEAFF

D: TRBD1
V: TRBV12-3/TRBV12-4
CDR3: CASSLGQADGYTF

D: -
V: TRBV29-1
CDR3: CSVLGSGMETQYF

D: TRBD2
V: TRBV15
CDR3: CATSQRGDYSGANVLTF

D: TRBD2
V: TRBV6-4
CDR3: CASSQTREGTQYF

D: -
V: TRBV2
CDR3: CASRDAGFSYEQYF

D: TRBD2
V: TRBV7-9
CDR3: CASSLGSGSGPDTQYF

D: -
V: TRBV25-1
CDR3: CASSGGSLNTEAFF

D: TRBD1
V: TRBV13
CDR3: CASSWGDRGRGGYTF

D: -
V: TRBV20-1
CDR3: CSARANRGLIAGDLYEQYF

D: -
V: TRBV7-2
CDR3: CASSGRQVTSGNQPQHF

D: -
V: TRBV20-1
CDR3: CSARDKGAANEKLFF

D: -
V: TRBV6-6
CDR3: CASTRSGNQETQYF

D: -
V: TRBV3-1
CDR3: CASSPRGYSTDTQYF

D: -
V: TRBV12-3/TRBV12-4
CDR3: CASSSPGDREYAWREGSHNEQFF

D: TRBD2
V: TRBV4-1
CDR3: CASSQEGGLAGSYNEQFF

D: TRBD1
V: TRBV24-1
CDR3: CATSDSGQGATAGYTF

D: -
V: TRBV27
CDR3: CASRVTGRLYQETQYF

D: -
V: TRBV7-2
CDR3: CASSWVEGVSQPQHF

D: -
V: TRBV11-3
CDR3: CASSLGGAITDTQYF

D: -
V: TRBV4-1
CDR3: CASSPNWQGAEAFF

D: -
V: TRBV5-1
CDR3: CASSPRGETQYF

D: -
V: TRBV5-5
CDR3: CASSSGYVGTQETQYF

D: -
V: TRBV12-3/TRBV12-4
CDR3: CASSFSGTDNEQFF

D: -
V: TRBV9
CDR3: CASSAKTEAFF

D: -
V: TRBV5-1
CDR3: CASSLPSGSEAFF

D: -
V: TRBV12-3/TRBV12-4
CDR3: CASSPGAPRANTEAFF

D: TRBD2
V: TRBV5-4
CDR3: CASSLGGGMETQYF

D: TRBD2
V: TRBV6-5
CDR3: CASSSTSGTSSYEQYF

D: -
V: TRBV10-3
CDR3: CAISGGQTQETQYF